This TCR beta chain was recovered during a study of T cell responses to AZD1222 COVID-19 vaccine. The assay was immunoSEQ multiplex PCR, and TCRdb's table has in-frame clones only and misses some. Of roughly 180,000 clones listed, over 80% are singletons. Germline CDR1 is MNHEY and CDR2 is SVGAGI. The CDR3 is made up of 14 amino acids. J lost 7 bases, V lost 6 bases, and 6 bases had no gene match. This clone was recorded only once. The V gene is TRBV6-5, the J gene TRBJ1-6, with 7 bases matching TRBD1. This receptor was identified in an adult in good health. Specimen: peripheral blood, collected on day 0 of AZD1222 vaccination. The DNA for the CDR3 is TGTGCCAGCAGCCGGGACAGCATAAATTCACCCCTCCACTTT. This codes for CASSRDSINSPLHF.